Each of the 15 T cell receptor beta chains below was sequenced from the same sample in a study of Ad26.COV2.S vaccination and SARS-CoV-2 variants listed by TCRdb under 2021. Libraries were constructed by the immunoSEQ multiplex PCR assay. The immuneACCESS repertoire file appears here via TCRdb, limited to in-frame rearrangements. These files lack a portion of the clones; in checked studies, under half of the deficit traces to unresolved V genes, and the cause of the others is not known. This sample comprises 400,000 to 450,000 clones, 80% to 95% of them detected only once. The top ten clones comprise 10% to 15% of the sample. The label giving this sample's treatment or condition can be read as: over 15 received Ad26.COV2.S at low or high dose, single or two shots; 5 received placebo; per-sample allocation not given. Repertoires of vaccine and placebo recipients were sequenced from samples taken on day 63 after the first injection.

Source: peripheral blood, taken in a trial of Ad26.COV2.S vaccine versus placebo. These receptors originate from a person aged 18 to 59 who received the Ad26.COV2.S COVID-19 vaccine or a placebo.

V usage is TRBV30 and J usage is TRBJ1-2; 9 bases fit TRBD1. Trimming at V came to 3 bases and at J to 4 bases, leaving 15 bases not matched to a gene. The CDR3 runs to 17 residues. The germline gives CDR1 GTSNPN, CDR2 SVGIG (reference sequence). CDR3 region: CAWRRYRTGEVFYGYTF. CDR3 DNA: TGTGCCTGGAGGCGATATCGGACAGGGGAAGTGTTCTATGGCTACACCTTC.

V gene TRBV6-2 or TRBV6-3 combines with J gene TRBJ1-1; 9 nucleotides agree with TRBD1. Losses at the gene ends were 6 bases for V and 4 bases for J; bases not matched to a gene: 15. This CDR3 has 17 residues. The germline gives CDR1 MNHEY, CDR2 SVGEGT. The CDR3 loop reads CASSRQGVEGHPTEAFF. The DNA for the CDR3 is TGTGCCAGCAGCCGACAGGGGGTGGAGGGACATCCCACTGAAGCTTTCTTT.

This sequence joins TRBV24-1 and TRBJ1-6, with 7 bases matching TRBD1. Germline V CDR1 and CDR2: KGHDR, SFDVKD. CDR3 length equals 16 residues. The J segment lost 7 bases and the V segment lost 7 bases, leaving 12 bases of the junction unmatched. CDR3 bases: TGTGCCACCAGAGGTTACAGGGGAGTTTGGAATTCACCCCTCCACTTT. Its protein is CATRGYRGVWNSPLHF.

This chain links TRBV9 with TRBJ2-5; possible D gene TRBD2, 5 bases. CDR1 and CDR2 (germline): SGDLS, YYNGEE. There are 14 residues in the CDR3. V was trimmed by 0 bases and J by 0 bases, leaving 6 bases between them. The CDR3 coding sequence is TGTGCCAGCAGCGTAGGAGGGCACCAAGAGACCCAGTACTTC. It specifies CASSVGGHQETQYF.

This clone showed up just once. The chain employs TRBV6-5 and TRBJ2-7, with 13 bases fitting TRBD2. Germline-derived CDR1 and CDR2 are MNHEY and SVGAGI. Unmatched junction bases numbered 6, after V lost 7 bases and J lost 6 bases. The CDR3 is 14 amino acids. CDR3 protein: CASIVTSGRIEQYF. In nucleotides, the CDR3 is TGTGCCAGCATCGTGACTAGCGGGAGGATCGAGCAGTACTTC.

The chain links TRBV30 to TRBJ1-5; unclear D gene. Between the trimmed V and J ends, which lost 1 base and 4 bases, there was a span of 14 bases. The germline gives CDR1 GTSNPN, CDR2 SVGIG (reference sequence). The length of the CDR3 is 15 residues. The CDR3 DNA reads TGTGCCTGGAGTGCTGGACCGTGGATGAATCAGCCCCAGCATTTT. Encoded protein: CAWSAGPWMNQPQHF. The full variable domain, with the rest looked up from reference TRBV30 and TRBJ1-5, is SQTIHQWPATLVQPVGSPLSLECTVEGTSNPNLYWYRQAAGRGLQLLFYSVGIGQISSEVPQNLSASRPQDRQFILSSKKLLLSDSGFYLCAWSAGPWMNQPQHFGDGTRLSIL.

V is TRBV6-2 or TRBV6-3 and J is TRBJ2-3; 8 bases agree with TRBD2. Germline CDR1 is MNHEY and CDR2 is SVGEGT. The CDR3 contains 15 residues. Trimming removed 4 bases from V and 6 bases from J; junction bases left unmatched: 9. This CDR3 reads CASSSYGRGKDTQYF. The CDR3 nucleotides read TGTGCCAGCAGTTCTTACGGGAGGGGTAAGGATACGCAGTATTTT.

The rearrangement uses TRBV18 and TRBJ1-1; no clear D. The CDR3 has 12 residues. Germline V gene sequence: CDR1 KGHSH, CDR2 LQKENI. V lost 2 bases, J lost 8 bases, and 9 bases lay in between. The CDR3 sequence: CASSPLFREAFF. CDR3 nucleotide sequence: TGTGCCAGCTCACCATTATTCCGGGAAGCTTTCTTT.

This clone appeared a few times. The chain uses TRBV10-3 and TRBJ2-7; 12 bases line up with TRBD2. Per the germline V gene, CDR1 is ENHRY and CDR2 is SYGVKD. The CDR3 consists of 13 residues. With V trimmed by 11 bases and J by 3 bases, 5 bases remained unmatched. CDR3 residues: CASRGLAGYEQYF. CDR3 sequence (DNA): TGTGCCTCTAGGGGACTAGCGGGCTACGAGCAGTACTTC.

CDR3 sequence: CASSQDRQAPLHF. CDR3 in DNA: TGCGCCAGCAGCCAGGACCGGCAAGCACCCCTCCACTTT. The chain couples TRBV4-1 to TRBJ1-6; D is undetermined. V was trimmed by 3 bases and J by 11 bases, leaving 11 bases between them. The CDR3 length is 13 residues. Germline CDR1 MGHRA, CDR2 YSYEKL.

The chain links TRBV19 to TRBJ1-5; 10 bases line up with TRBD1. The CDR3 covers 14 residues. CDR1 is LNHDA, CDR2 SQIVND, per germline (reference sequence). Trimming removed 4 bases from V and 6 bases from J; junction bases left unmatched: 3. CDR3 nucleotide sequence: TGTGCCAGTAGTAACCGGGACAGGGGTCAGCCCCAGCATTTT. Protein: CASSNRDRGQPQHF.

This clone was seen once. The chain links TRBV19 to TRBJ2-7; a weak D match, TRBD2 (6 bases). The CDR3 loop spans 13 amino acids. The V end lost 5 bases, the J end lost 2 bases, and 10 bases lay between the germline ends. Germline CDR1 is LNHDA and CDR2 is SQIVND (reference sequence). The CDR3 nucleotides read TGTGCCAGTAGTCCCGGGAGAGCCTACGAGCAGTACTTC. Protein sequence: CASSPGRAYEQYF. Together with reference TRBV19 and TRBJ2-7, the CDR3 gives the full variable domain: DGGITQSPKYLFRKEGQNVTLSCEQNLNHDAMYWYRQDPGQGLRLIYYSQIVNDFQKGDIAEGYSVSREKKESFPLTVTSAQKNPTAFYLCASSPGRAYEQYFGPGTRLTVT.

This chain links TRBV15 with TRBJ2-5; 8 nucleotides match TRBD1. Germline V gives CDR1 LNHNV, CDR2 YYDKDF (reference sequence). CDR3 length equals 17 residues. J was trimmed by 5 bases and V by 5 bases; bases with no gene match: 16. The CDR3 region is CATSSLLDRDLPETQYF. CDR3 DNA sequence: TGTGCCACCAGCTCCCTGTTGGACAGGGACCTCCCGGAGACCCAGTACTTC.

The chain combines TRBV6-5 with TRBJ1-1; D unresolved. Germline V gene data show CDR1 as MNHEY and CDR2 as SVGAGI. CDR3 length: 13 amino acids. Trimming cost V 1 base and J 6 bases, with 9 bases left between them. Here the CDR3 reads CASSYYRRAEAFF. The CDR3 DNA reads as TGTGCCAGCAGTTACTATCGCCGGGCTGAAGCTTTCTTT.

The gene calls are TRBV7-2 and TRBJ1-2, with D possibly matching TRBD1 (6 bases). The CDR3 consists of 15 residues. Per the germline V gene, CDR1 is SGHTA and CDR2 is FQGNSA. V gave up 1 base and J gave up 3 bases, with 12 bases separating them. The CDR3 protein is CASSLEWGGHYGYTF. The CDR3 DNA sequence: TGTGCCAGCAGCTTAGAGTGGGGGGGCCACTATGGCTACACCTTC. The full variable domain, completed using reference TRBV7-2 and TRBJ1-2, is GAGVSQSPSNKVTEKGKDVELRCDPISGHTALYWYRQSLGQGLEFLIYFQGNSAPDKSGLPSDRFSAERTGGSVSTLTIQRTQQEDSAVYLCASSLEWGGHYGYTFGSGTRLTVV.